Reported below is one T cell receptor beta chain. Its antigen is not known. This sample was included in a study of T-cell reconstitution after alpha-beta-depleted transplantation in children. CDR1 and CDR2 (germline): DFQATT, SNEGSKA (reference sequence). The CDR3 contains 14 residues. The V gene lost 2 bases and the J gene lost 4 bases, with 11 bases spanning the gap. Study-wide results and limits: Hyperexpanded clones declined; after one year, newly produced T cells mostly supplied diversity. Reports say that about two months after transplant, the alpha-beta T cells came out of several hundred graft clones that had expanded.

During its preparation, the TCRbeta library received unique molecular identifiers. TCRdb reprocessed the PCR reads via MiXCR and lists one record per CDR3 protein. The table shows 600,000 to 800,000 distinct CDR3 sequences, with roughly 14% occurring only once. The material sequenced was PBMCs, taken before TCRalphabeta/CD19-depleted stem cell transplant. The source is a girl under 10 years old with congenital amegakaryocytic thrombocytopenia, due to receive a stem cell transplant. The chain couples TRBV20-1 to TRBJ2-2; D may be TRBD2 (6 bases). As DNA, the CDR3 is TGCAGTGCTAGACCGGGAGTCCCCACCGGGGAGCTGTTTTTT. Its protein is CSARPGVPTGELFF.